A selection of T cell receptor beta chains follows, all from one sample in a study of T-cell memory formation after mild COVID-19. MiXCR, applied by TCRdb to the 5' RACE reads, yields one record per CDR3 protein. The table has 120,000 to 150,000 distinct CDR3 sequences, under 25% seen once. The source material was PBMCs or a T cell subset sorted from them (not recorded which). Every receptor here comes from an adult woman who had mild COVID-19 (a few samples of this study predate the infection). Cell type and time point are not known. The CDR3 runs from the conserved cysteine through the conserved F or W. The D gene is left open where the match is weak. The size of a clone is reported for some rows only, either as once, few or many, or as a class for expanded clones.

j_gene | d_gene | v_gene | abundance | len | CDR3aa | CDR3nt
TRBJ2-7 | - | TRBV5-1 | few | 14 | CASSLPRQVDEQYF | TGCGCCAGCAGCTTGCCGAGACAGGTCGACGAGCAGTACTTC
TRBJ2-3 | - | TRBV5-1 | few | 14 | CASSLDKATDTQYF | TGCGCCAGCAGCTTGGACAAGGCGACAGATACGCAGTATTTT
TRBJ2-3 | - | TRBV19 | - | 16 | CASSIRATGSTDTQYF | TGTGCCAGTAGTATTCGGGCCACGGGGAGCACAGATACGCAGTATTTT
TRBJ2-1 | TRBD2 | TRBV7-9 | few | 16 | CASSEERGLSYNEQFF | TGTGCCAGCAGCGAAGAGCGGGGCCTCTCCTACAATGAGCAGTTCTTC
TRBJ2-7 | TRBD2 | TRBV3-1 | few | 15 | CASRPGTSGAYEQYF | TGTGCCAGCAGGCCCGGGACTAGCGGCGCCTACGAGCAGTACTTC
TRBJ1-6 | - | TRBV9 | - | 14 | CASSVGRVNSPLHF | TGTGCCAGCAGCGTAGGCAGGGTCAATTCACCCCTCCACTTT
TRBJ2-3 | - | TRBV12-3/TRBV12-4 | few | 14 | CASSLSDSTDTQYF | TGTGCCAGCAGTTTATCCGATAGCACAGATACGCAGTATTTT
TRBJ1-1 | - | TRBV12-3/TRBV12-4 | - | 14 | CASSFQGSNTEAFF | TGTGCCAGCAGTTTTCAGGGATCGAACACTGAAGCTTTCTTT
TRBJ1-2 | - | TRBV3-1 | - | 13 | CASGLGTIYGYTF | TGTGCCAGCGGACTGGGGACAATCTATGGCTACACCTTC
TRBJ1-2 | - | TRBV5-1 | - | 14 | CASSFVTADNGYTF | TGCGCCAGCAGCTTTGTCACGGCCGATAATGGCTACACCTTC
TRBJ2-3 | - | TRBV7-2 | - | 15 | CASSLEVVLPDTQYF | TGTGCCAGCAGCTTAGAAGTTGTCCTTCCCGATACGCAGTATTTT
TRBJ2-7 | - | TRBV20-1 | - | 14 | CSARPQTASYEQYF | TGCAGTGCTAGACCCCAGACTGCCTCCTACGAGCAGTACTTC
TRBJ2-2 | - | TRBV12-3/TRBV12-4 | few | 13 | CASQGSSTGELFF | TGTGCCAGTCAGGGGAGTTCCACCGGGGAGCTGTTTTTT
TRBJ2-2 | - | TRBV24-1 | - | 13 | CATSEQLTGELFF | TGTGCCACCAGTGAACAACTCACCGGGGAGCTGTTTTTT
TRBJ2-5 | TRBD2 | TRBV10-3 | few | 14 | CAISRLAGKETQYF | TGTGCCATCAGCCGACTAGCGGGGAAAGAGACCCAGTACTTC
TRBJ2-3 | - | TRBV7-2 | - | 14 | CASRARSRTDTQYF | TGTGCCAGCAGGGCTAGATCTCGCACAGATACGCAGTATTTT
TRBJ2-3 | TRBD2 | TRBV6-5 | few | 17 | CASSYSSSGGSTDTQYF | TGTGCCAGCAGTTACTCTTCTAGCGGGGGCAGCACAGATACGCAGTATTTT
TRBJ1-3 | - | TRBV12-3/TRBV12-4 | - | 14 | CASGPGVAGNTIYF | TGTGCCAGCGGACCTGGTGTGGCTGGAAACACCATATATTTT
TRBJ1-2 | - | TRBV5-6 | few | 12 | CASSLRGGGYTF | TGTGCCAGCAGCTTGAGGGGAGGTGGCTACACCTTC
TRBJ1-5 | - | TRBV5-1 | - | 13 | CASSYGANQPQHF | TGCGCCAGCAGCTACGGGGCCAATCAGCCCCAGCATTTT
TRBJ1-5 | - | TRBV7-9 | - | 15 | CASSFLGGVNQPQHF | TGTGCCAGCAGCTTCCTGGGGGGAGTCAATCAGCCCCAGCATTTT
TRBJ2-2 | TRBD2 | TRBV10-3 | - | 16 | CAISAGTSGITGELFF | TGTGCCATCAGTGCTGGGACTAGCGGGATTACCGGGGAGCTGTTTTTT
TRBJ2-1 | - | TRBV2 | many | 12 | CASTRGSTSQFF | TGTGCCAGCACCCGAGGGAGCACGTCGCAGTTCTTC
TRBJ1-1 | TRBD1 | TRBV6-6 | few | 13 | CASTGTANTEAFF | TGTGCCAGCACCGGGACAGCGAACACTGAAGCTTTCTTT
TRBJ1-2 | - | TRBV3-1 | - | 14 | CASSQDARLYGYTF | TGTGCCAGCAGCCAAGATGCCAGACTCTATGGCTACACCTTC
TRBJ1-2 | - | TRBV19 | - | 14 | CASSTRDTNYGYTF | TGTGCCAGTAGTACCCGGGACACGAACTATGGCTACACCTTC
TRBJ2-7 | - | TRBV6-5 | - | 14 | CASSYGVTSLGQYF | TGTGCCAGCAGTTACGGGGTTACGAGTTTGGGGCAGTACTTC
TRBJ2-6 | TRBD1 | TRBV5-1 | - | 16 | CASSLTGGAGANVLTF | TGCGCCAGCAGCCTAACAGGGGGCGCAGGGGCCAACGTCCTGACTTTC
TRBJ2-5 | - | TRBV27 | - | 15 | CASSLSVAEQETQYF | TGTGCCAGCAGTTTATCGGTAGCGGAACAAGAGACCCAGTACTTC
TRBJ1-1 | - | TRBV5-5 | few | 14 | CASSQGSMNTEAFF | TGTGCCAGCAGCCAGGGGAGTATGAACACTGAAGCTTTCTTT
TRBJ2-5 | - | TRBV7-2 | many | 12 | CASSSLQETQYF | TGTGCCAGCAGCTCGCTGCAAGAGACCCAGTACTTC
TRBJ2-3 | TRBD2 | TRBV9 | - | 16 | CASSPAVAGEADTQYF | TGTGCCAGCAGCCCCGCGGTAGCGGGAGAGGCAGATACGCAGTATTTT
TRBJ1-2 | - | TRBV7-9 | few | 15 | CASSSVGRGNYGYTF | TGTGCCAGCAGCTCGGTCGGCAGGGGTAACTATGGCTACACCTTC
TRBJ2-3 | TRBD1 | TRBV20-1 | few | 15 | CSARGDRVRADTQYF | TGCAGTGCTAGGGGGGACAGGGTTAGGGCAGATACGCAGTATTTT
TRBJ1-5 | - | TRBV29-1 | - | 12 | CSVGQMNQPQHF | TGCAGCGTTGGGCAGATGAATCAGCCCCAGCATTTT
TRBJ2-3 | TRBD2 | TRBV2 | few | 15 | CATQRERGAGDTQYF | TGTGCCACCCAAAGAGAGCGGGGGGCCGGAGATACGCAGTATTTT
TRBJ1-6 | - | TRBV7-3 | few | 13 | CASSSGVNSPLHF | TGTGCCAGCAGCTCCGGAGTTAATTCACCCCTCCACTTT
TRBJ2-7 | TRBD2 | TRBV7-9 | - | 20 | CASSRELGASGGFSPYEQYF | TGTGCCAGCAGCCGAGAGTTAGGGGCTAGCGGGGGCTTCTCCCCCTACGAGCAGTACTTC
TRBJ2-6 | TRBD2 | TRBV24-1 | - | 16 | CATSAGGAAGANVLTF | TGTGCCACCAGTGCCGGGGGGGCTGCGGGGGCCAACGTCCTGACTTTC
TRBJ2-2 | TRBD1 | TRBV24-1 | few | 19 | CATSEPGQTTFLNTGELFF | TGTGCCACCAGTGAACCGGGACAGACGACTTTCCTTAACACCGGGGAGCTGTTTTTT
TRBJ2-3 | TRBD2 | TRBV7-6 | - | 18 | CASSLLAGVESSTDTQYF | TGTGCCAGCAGCTTACTAGCGGGGGTGGAATCTAGCACAGATACGCAGTATTTT
TRBJ2-3 | - | TRBV24-1 | few | 11 | CATAFTDTQYF | TGTGCCACCGCATTCACAGATACGCAGTATTTT
TRBJ2-3 | - | TRBV15 | - | 16 | CATSNQPGLSTDTQYF | TGTGCCACCAGCAATCAGCCGGGGTTGAGCACAGATACGCAGTATTTT
TRBJ1-2 | - | TRBV7-9 | - | 13 | CASSTVDGYGYTF | TGTGCCAGCAGCACAGTGGACGGCTATGGCTACACCTTC
TRBJ2-3 | - | TRBV19 | few | 15 | CASSPGTLSTDTQYF | TGTGCCAGTAGTCCCGGGACCCTGAGCACAGATACGCAGTATTTT
TRBJ2-2 | - | TRBV15 | - | 16 | CATSRLGPANTGELFF | TGTGCCACCAGCAGACTGGGACCGGCGAACACCGGGGAGCTGTTTTTT